The 28 T cell receptor beta chains listed next were all sequenced from one sample in a study of shared clonotypes between healthy human individuals. The repertoire was sequenced with immunoSEQ multiplex PCR; TCRdb's copy has only in-frame clones and lacks some. The table records some 2,500,000 clones, roughly 93% of them present only once. Sequenced material: naive CD4+ T cells from PBMCs. Subset described: CD45RA+ positively selected. These receptors all come from a man younger than 35 in good health. Some clones in this sample may be carry-over from other donors' samples.

The chain combines TRBV21-1 with TRBJ2-7; the table's TRBD2 call for D was not verified on the DNA. TRBV21-1 is described as a pseudogene. The CDR3 is made up of 11 amino acids. This CDR3 reads CASTIRFEQYF. The CDR3 DNA reads as TGTGCCAGCACCATACGGTTCGAGCAGTACTTC.

The rearrangement joins TRBV5-4 to TRBJ2-1, with a possible D match to TRBD2 (6 bases). The length of the CDR3 is 16 residues. Trimming pared 4 bases from V and 0 bases from J, leaving 14 bases between. Germline values: CDR1 SGHNT, CDR2 YYREEE (reference sequence). The CDR3 region is CASSRAGGASYNEQFF. DNA for the CDR3: TGTGCCAGCAGCCGCGCTGGCGGGGCCTCCTACAATGAGCAGTTCTTC.

This clone was recorded only once. The chain carries TRBV27 and TRBJ2-2, with a possible D match to TRBD2 (6 bases). The germline V and J ends were trimmed by 6 bases and 0 bases, with 17 bases remaining between them. Looked up from germline, CDR1 is MNHEY and CDR2 is SMNVEV (reference sequence). The CDR3 covers 17 residues. CDR3 protein: CASRRTGERPNTGELFF. The CDR3 nucleotides are TGTGCCAGCAGGCGGACGGGGGAGCGACCGAACACCGGGGAGCTGTTTTTT.

The chain joins TRBV27 to TRBJ2-1; TRBD2 agrees at 7 bases. From germline, CDR1 is MNHEY and CDR2 SMNVEV (reference sequence). This CDR3 is 17 amino acids long. The trim removed 6 bases at V and 8 bases at J, leaving 19 bases unmatched. CDR3 sequence reads: CASSALMGLRTRDEQFF. The CDR3 region has the DNA TGTGCCAGCAGCGCCTTGATGGGACTAAGAACACGGGATGAGCAGTTCTTC.

The rearrangement joins TRBV10-3 to TRBJ2-7, with 7 bases that match TRBD1. The CDR3 sequence is 15 residues long. Germline-derived CDR1 and CDR2 are ENHRY and SYGVKD. V trimming: 2 bases; J trimming: 3 bases; junction bases outside the gene matches: 7. DNA for the CDR3: TGTGCCATCAGTGAGGGGGACAGCTTGTTCTACGAGCAGTACTTC. Residues: CAISEGDSLFYEQYF.

About this clone itself: The same CDR3 is also encoded by other DNA sequences in this sample. V usage is TRBV18 and J usage is TRBJ1-3, with 9 bases lining up with TRBD1. Looked up from germline, CDR1 is KGHSH and CDR2 is LQKENI. V lost 3 bases and J lost 4; bases outside the gene matches: 4. The CDR3 is made up of 15 amino acids. The CDR3 sequence: CASSPGQGPGNTIYF. In DNA, the CDR3 is TGTGCCAGCTCACCTGGACAGGGGCCGGGAAACACCATATATTTT.

The chain combines TRBV6-5 with TRBJ2-7; D unresolved. Germline-derived CDR1 and CDR2 are MNHEY and SVGAGI. The CDR3 runs to 13 residues. V lost 2 bases, J lost 6 bases, and 11 bases lay in between. The CDR3 bases are TGTGCCAGCAGTTACACGAAGAACAGCGAGCAGTACTTC. The encoded protein is CASSYTKNSEQYF.

The chain recombines TRBV12-5 with TRBJ2-2; 7 bases line up with TRBD1. Germline CDR1 LGHNT, CDR2 FRNRAP. With 6 bases clipped from V and 4 bases from J, the junction kept 8 bases outside the gene matches. This CDR3 has 15 residues. CDR3 residues: CASGPTGLGTGELFF. As DNA, the CDR3 is TGTGCTAGTGGCCCGACAGGGCTTGGCACCGGGGAGCTGTTTTTT.

This clone was seen only a few times. The chain joins TRBV7-9 to TRBJ1-1; no clear D gene. The V gene lost 1 base and the J gene lost 3 bases, with 6 bases spanning the gap. The CDR3 is 13 residues long. Germline V CDR1 and CDR2: SEHNR, FQNEAQ (reference sequence). The CDR3 DNA sequence: TGTGCCAGCAGCTTAGGACCGGACACTGAAGCTTTCTTT. Encoded protein: CASSLGPDTEAFF.

V is TRBV5-1 and J is TRBJ1-5; TRBD1 matches 7 bases. Germline assignment: CDR1 SGHRS and CDR2 YFSETQ. The length of the CDR3 is 14 residues. With 4 bases clipped from V and 6 bases from J, the junction kept 7 bases outside the gene matches. The DNA of the CDR3 is TGCGCCAGCAGCCTAGGGGGCGAGGGTCAGCCCCAGCATTTT. The encoded protein is CASSLGGEGQPQHF.

This clone was seen more than once but under ten times. This chain links TRBV10-3 with TRBJ1-1; D possibly corresponds to TRBD1 (5 bases). This CDR3 contains 15 residues. The V end lost 5 bases, the J end lost 1 base, and 14 bases lay between the germline ends. Germline CDR1 is ENHRY and CDR2 is SYGVKD. The CDR3 nucleotides are TGTGCCATCAGTCTCCAAGGGACTCAGAACACTGAAGCTTTCTTT. Translating gives CAISLQGTQNTEAFF.

The rearrangement uses TRBV5-1 and TRBJ2-2; TRBD1 matches at 12 bases. The CDR3 runs to 17 residues. Trimming removed 2 bases from V and 4 bases from J; junction bases left unmatched: 6. Germline V gene lookup returns CDR1 SGHRS and CDR2 YFSETQ. DNA for the CDR3: TGCGCCAGCAGCTTAAATACGGGACAGGGGGCCACCGGGGAGCTGTTTTTT. Protein: CASSLNTGQGATGELFF.

J is TRBJ2-7 and V is TRBV5-1, with 10 nucleotides matching TRBD2. This CDR3 has 20 amino acids. The germline gives CDR1 SGHRS, CDR2 YFSETQ. V shed 3 bases, J shed 3 bases, and the junction held 21 bases outside the gene matches. The chain's CDR3 is CASSSNRGPTLAGIFYEQYF. CDR3 DNA sequence: TGCGCCAGCAGCTCGAACAGGGGCCCAACACTAGCGGGGATATTCTACGAGCAGTACTTC.

V usage is TRBV5-5 and J usage is TRBJ2-4; 8 bases match TRBD1. The J segment lost 9 bases and the V segment lost 2 bases, leaving 7 bases of the junction unmatched. The CDR3 covers 14 residues. Germline V gene sequence: CDR1 SGHKS, CDR2 YYEKEE (reference sequence). In DNA, the CDR3 is TGTGCCAGCAGCTTCGGACAGGGTGTTAGCATTCAGTACTTC. Protein sequence: CASSFGQGVSIQYF.

The gene calls are TRBV28 and TRBJ2-1; maybe TRBD1 (6 bases). Trimming stripped 6 bases from V and 2 bases from J, with 17 bases between. From germline, CDR1 is MDHEN and CDR2 SYDVKM. The CDR3 runs to 16 residues. CDR3 region: CASSPTGQGPYNEQFF. Here the CDR3 DNA reads TGTGCCAGCAGCCCCACGGGGCAGGGGCCCTACAATGAGCAGTTCTTC.

The chain is built from TRBV2 and TRBJ1-5; weak D call: TRBD1 (5 bases). This CDR3 has 15 amino acids. Trimming removed 8 bases from V and 4 bases from J, with 18 bases in between. Germline loops: CDR1 SNHLY, CDR2 FYNNEI. CDR3 sequence reads: CASSVRRGENQPQHF. Here the CDR3 DNA reads TGTGCCAGCTCCGTGAGAAGGGGAGAAAATCAGCCCCAGCATTTT.

Details on this clone: Other DNA sequences of this sample code for an identical CDR3. J is TRBJ1-5 and V is TRBV5-5; D not resolved. With 0 bases removed from V and 0 bases from J, the gap between germline ends came to 4 bases. Germline assignment: CDR1 SGHKS and CDR2 YYEKEE (reference sequence). The CDR3 length is 14 residues. The CDR3 coding sequence is TGTGCCAGCAGCTTGGTGCATAGCAATCAGCCCCAGCATTTT. The encoded protein is CASSLVHSNQPQHF.

This chain connects TRBV30 to TRBJ2-3, with 9 bases lining up with TRBD2. J was trimmed by 5 bases and V by 4 bases; bases with no gene match: 1. Germline CDR1 reads GTSNPN; CDR2 reads SVGIG (reference sequence). This CDR3 is built from 12 residues. The CDR3 DNA follows: TGTGCCTGGAAACTAGCGGGAGATACGCAGTATTTT. As protein: CAWKLAGDTQYF.

This clone was seen only once. The chain has TRBV7-6 and TRBJ1-2; TRBD1 aligns across 11 bases. V lost 4 bases, J lost 8 bases, and 15 bases stayed unmatched. This CDR3 has 17 residues. Germline V gene sequence: CDR1 SGHVS, CDR2 FNYEAQ. The CDR3 loop is CASSSGGTGGAVEGYTF. The CDR3 coding sequence is TGTGCCAGCAGCTCCGGCGGGACAGGGGGTGCGGTGGAGGGCTACACCTTC.

This rearrangement joins TRBV28 to TRBJ2-1; D perhaps matches TRBD2 (6 bases). This CDR3 is built from 15 residues. CDR1 is MDHEN, CDR2 SYDVKM, per germline. Trimming took 5 bases from V and 0 from J, leaving 11 bases between them. This CDR3 reads CASSEGLPSYNEQFF. In DNA, the CDR3 is TGTGCCAGCAGTGAGGGACTTCCCTCCTACAATGAGCAGTTCTTC.

This clone was detected only a few times. This specimen includes other DNA sequences encoding the same CDR3. This chain connects TRBV6-6 to TRBJ1-1; no firm D call. V shed 4 bases and J shed 2 bases, with 5 bases lying between them. Per the germline V gene, CDR1 is MNHNY and CDR2 is SVGAGI (reference sequence). CDR3 length: 12 residues. The CDR3 DNA is TGTGCCAGCAGTTTTGGAAACACTGAAGCTTTCTTT. It is translated as CASSFGNTEAFF.

This chain links TRBV28 with TRBJ1-3; D not certain. The germline V and J ends were trimmed by 8 bases and 9 bases, with 17 bases remaining between them. The CDR3 runs 13 residues. CDR1 is MDHEN, CDR2 SYDVKM, per germline. The CDR3 loop reads CASRAFRGSTIYF. DNA for the CDR3: TGTGCCAGCCGAGCATTCCGCGGGAGCACCATATATTTT.

This chain uses TRBV4-2 with TRBJ1-6; D possibly corresponds to TRBD1 (6 bases). V lost 1 base and J 13 bases, leaving 20 bases between the germline ends. The CDR3 runs 16 residues. The germline V gene has CDR1 LGHNA and CDR2 YNFKEQ. CDR3 in amino acids: CASSQGGARGEDPLHF. For the CDR3, the DNA is TGTGCCAGCAGCCAAGGGGGGGCCCGTGGGGAAGATCCCCTCCACTTT.

This clone was observed once. The chain couples TRBV5-4 to TRBJ2-3, with D unclear. Germline V gene lookup returns CDR1 SGHNT and CDR2 YYREEE (reference sequence). The CDR3 extends over 15 amino acids. V was trimmed by 0 bases and J by 5 bases, leaving 13 bases between them. Here the CDR3 DNA reads TGTGCCAGCAGCTTGGTCCAGCCGGGCAAAGATACGCAGTATTTT. It is translated as CASSLVQPGKDTQYF.

This clone was seen a handful of times. Other DNA sequences within the sample encode an identical CDR3. The CDR3 nucleotides are TGCAGTGCTAGATCCAACTATGGCTACACCTTC. Its translation is CSARSNYGYTF. This chain connects TRBV20-1 to TRBJ1-2; D gene uncertain. This CDR3 has 11 amino acids. Germline V gene data show CDR1 as DFQATT and CDR2 as SNEGSKA (reference sequence). Trimming removed 2 bases from V and 2 bases from J, with 3 bases in between.

This clone was observed once. The genes are TRBV7-3 and TRBJ2-1; 8 bases are a match to TRBD2. This CDR3 region has 15 residues. Germline V CDR1 and CDR2: SGHTA, FQGTGA. The J segment lost 5 bases and the V segment lost 2 bases, leaving 5 bases of the junction unmatched. In DNA form, the CDR3 reads TGTGCCAGCAGCTTAGCTAGCGGGCTTAACAATGAGCAGTTCTTC. As protein: CASSLASGLNNEQFF.

V is TRBV28 and J is TRBJ2-7; D is possibly TRBD1 (6 bases). This CDR3 has 15 residues. V was clipped by 2 bases and J by 4 bases, with 15 bases between them. The germline gives CDR1 MDHEN, CDR2 SYDVKM. CDR3 sequence: CASSLRTERRYEQYF. In DNA, the CDR3 is TGTGCCAGCAGTTTAAGGACAGAGAGAAGGTACGAGCAGTACTTC.

The chain joins TRBV6-5 to TRBJ2-5, with D unresolved. With 0 bases removed from V and 4 bases from J, the gap between germline ends came to 12 bases. Germline assignment: CDR1 MNHEY and CDR2 SVGAGI. The CDR3 has 15 residues. The CDR3 loop reads CASSYSVTRLETQYF. CDR3 nucleotide sequence: TGTGCCAGCAGTTACTCGGTTACACGTTTAGAGACCCAGTACTTC.